What follows describes a single T cell receptor beta chain. These data originate in a study of blood T cell repertoires in COVID-19. Background on the study: Donors in the United States, Italy and Spain gave samples during acute or convalescent COVID-19. T cells, B-cell-depleted T cells, or PBMCs provided the cDNA or gDNA that served as material.

Germline V gene sequence: CDR1 SGHNT, CDR2 YENEEA. V gave up 5 bases and J gave up 0 bases; unmatched junction bases: 6. This CDR3 contains 15 residues. Per the original methods: It was from reference gene primer amplification that nucleated cell counts were estimated. The method was immunoSEQ multiplex PCR; TCRdb's version includes in-frame clones alone and lacks a portion of them. That table supplies the V and J calls and clone size; D and trimming were determined from the DNA. The sample lists 180,000 or so clones, approximately 87% occurring once. The sequence derives from a man aged 40-49 years with active or convalescent COVID-19. The rearrangement uses TRBV11-3 and TRBJ2-7; 8 nucleotides match TRBD2. Sequenced material: peripheral blood. The chain's CDR3 is CASSPPGGTSYEQYF. In nucleotides, the CDR3 is TGTGCCAGCAGCCCCCCGGGGGGGACCTCCTACGAGCAGTACTTC.